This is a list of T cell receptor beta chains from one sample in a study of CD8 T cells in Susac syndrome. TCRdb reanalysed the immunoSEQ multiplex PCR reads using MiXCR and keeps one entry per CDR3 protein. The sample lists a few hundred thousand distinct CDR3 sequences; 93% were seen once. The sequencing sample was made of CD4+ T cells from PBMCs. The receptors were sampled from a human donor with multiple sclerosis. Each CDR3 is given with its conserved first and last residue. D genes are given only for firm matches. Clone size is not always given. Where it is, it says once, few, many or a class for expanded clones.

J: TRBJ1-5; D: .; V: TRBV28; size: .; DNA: TGTGCCAGCAGTCCCCGGGCGACAGGTAGCAATCAGCCCCAGCATTTT; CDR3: CASSPRATGSNQPQHF
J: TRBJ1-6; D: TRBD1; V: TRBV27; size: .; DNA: TGTGCCAGCAGTCCCCGACTCATGACAGGGTTAGGCTCACCCCTCCACTTT; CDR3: CASSPRLMTGLGSPLHF
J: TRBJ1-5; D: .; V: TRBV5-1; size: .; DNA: TGCGCCAGCTCGGAGGCAGGGCCTCAGCCCCAGCATTTT; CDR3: CASSEAGPQPQHF
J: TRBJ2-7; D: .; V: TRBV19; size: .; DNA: TGTGCCAGTAGTCAGGGGGGCCGTCTGAGCTCCTACGAGCAGTACTTC; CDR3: CASSQGGRLSSYEQYF
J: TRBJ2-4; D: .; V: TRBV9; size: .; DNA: TGTGCCAGCAGCGTAGACCACTCTGGGGGTGTCAAAAACATTCAGTACTTC; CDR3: CASSVDHSGGVKNIQYF
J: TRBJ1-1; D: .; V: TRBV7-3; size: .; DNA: TGTGCCAGCGCCCTGAGGTCTGAAGCTTTCTTT; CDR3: CASALRSEAFF
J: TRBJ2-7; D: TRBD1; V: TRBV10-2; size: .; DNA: TGCGCCAGCAGTGAATTACAGGGGGCCCCCTACGAGCAGTACTTC; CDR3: CASSELQGAPYEQYF
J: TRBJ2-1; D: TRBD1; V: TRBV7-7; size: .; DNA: TGTGCTAGCAGCCCGGGGACAGGGGAAGGGCGTGAGCAGTTCTTC; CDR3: CASSPGTGEGREQFF
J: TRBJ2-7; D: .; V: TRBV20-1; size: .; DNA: TGCAGTGCTAGAAGGATACTGGGGGGACACTACGAGCAGTACTTC; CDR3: CSARRILGGHYEQYF
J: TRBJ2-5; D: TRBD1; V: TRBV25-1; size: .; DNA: TGTGCCAGCAGATCAGCACAGGGGGAAGAGACCCAGTACTTC; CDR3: CASRSAQGEETQYF
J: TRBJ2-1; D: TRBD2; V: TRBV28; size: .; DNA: TGTGCCAGCACACCTACGGGCGGGGGTCGGTACAATGAGCAGTTCTTC; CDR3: CASTPTGGGRYNEQFF
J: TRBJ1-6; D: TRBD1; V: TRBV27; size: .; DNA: TGTGCCAGCAGTAGGGACAGGTATTATTCACCCCTCCACTTT; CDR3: CASSRDRYYSPLHF
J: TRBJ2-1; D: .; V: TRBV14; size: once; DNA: TGTGCCAGCAGCCAAGATAGAGGGTACAATGAGCAGTTCTTC; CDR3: CASSQDRGYNEQFF
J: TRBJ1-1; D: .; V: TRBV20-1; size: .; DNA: TGCAGTGGAAGCAACCCTGAAGCTTTCTTT; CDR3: CSGSNPEAFF
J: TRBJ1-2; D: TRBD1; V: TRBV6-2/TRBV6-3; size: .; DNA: TGTGCCAGCGTCGAAAGACAGGGTAACTATGGCTACACCTTC; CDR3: CASVERQGNYGYTF
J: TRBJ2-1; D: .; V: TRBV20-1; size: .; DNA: TGCAGTGCTAGAGATTGGGACTCCTCCTACAATGAGCAGTTCTTC; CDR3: CSARDWDSSYNEQFF
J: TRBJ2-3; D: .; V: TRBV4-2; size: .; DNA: TGTGCCAGCAGCCAGCGGGACGGGCCCACAACAGATACGCAGTATTTT; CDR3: CASSQRDGPTTDTQYF
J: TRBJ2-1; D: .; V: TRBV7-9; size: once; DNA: TGTGCCAGCAGCTTAGACTTCCTTGAGCAGTTCTTC; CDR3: CASSLDFLEQFF
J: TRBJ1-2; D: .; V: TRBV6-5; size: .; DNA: TGTGCCAGCAGCCCCAACGGACCTCCGAACTATGGCTACACCTTC; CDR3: CASSPNGPPNYGYTF
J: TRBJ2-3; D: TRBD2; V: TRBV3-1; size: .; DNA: TGTGCCAGCACCCCAGCGGGGGGCGCAGATACGCAGTATTTT; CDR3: CASTPAGGADTQYF
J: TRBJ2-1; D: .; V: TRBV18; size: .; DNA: TGTGCCAGCTCAGCGGGGGCAAATTACAATGAGCAGTTCTTC; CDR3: CASSAGANYNEQFF
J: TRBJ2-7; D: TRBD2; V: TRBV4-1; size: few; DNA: TGCGCCAGCAGCCACCCCGGGAGGGGCTACGAGCAGTACTTC; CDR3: CASSHPGRGYEQYF
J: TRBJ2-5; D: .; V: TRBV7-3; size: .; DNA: TGTGCCAGCAGCTTCAGTGGAGGCTCAGAGACCCAGTACTTC; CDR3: CASSFSGGSETQYF
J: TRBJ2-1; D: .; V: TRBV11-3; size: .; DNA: TGTGCCAGCAGCTTAGAGAACGCCGAGGAATTACGGGAGCAGTTCTTC; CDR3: CASSLENAEELREQFF
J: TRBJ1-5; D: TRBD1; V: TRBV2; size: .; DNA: TGTGCCAGCAGCGCCCTTAGGGGGCATAGGGGGATGTGGCAGCCCCAGCATTTT; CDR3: CASSALRGHRGMWQPQHF
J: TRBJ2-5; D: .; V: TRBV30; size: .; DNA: TGTGCCTGGAGTGTAAGAACTAGTAGGGGAGAGACCCAGTACTTC; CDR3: CAWSVRTSRGETQYF
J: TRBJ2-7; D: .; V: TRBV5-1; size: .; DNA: TGCGCCAGCAGCTTGGCCGCTAGGGGGGTCGACGAGCAGTACTTC; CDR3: CASSLAARGVDEQYF
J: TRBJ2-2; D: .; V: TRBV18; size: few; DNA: TGTGCCAGCTCTACCAACACCGGGGAGCTGTTTTTT; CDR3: CASSTNTGELFF
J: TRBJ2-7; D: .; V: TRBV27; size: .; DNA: TGTGCCAGTCTCGGCAGGGAGTCGGGTGAGCAGTACTTC; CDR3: CASLGRESGEQYF